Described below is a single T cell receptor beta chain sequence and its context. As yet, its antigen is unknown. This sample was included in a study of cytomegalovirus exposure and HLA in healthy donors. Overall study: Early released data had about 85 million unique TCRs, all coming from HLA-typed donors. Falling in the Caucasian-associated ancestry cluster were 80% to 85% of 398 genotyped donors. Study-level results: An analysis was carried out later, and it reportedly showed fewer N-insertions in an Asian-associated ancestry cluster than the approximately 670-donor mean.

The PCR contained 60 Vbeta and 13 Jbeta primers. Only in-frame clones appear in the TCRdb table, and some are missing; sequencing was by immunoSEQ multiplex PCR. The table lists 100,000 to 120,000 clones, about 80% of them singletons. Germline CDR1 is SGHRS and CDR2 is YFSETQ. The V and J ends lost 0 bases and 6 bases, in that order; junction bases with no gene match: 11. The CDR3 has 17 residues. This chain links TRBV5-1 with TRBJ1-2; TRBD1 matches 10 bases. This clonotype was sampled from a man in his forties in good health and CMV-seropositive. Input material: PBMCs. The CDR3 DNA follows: TGCGCCAGCAGCTTGGGGGGACCGGGACAGGGGCTACATGGCTACACCTTC. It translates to CASSLGGPGQGLHGYTF.